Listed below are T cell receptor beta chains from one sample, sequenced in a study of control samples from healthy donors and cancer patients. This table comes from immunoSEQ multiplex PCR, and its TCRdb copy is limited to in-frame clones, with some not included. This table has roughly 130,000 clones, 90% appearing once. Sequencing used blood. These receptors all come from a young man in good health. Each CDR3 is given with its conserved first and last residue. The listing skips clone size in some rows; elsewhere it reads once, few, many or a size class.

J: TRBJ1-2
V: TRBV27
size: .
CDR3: CASSYRMEGNYGYTF

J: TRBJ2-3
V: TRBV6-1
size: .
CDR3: CASSDTTDTQYF

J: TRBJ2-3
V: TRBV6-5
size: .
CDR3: CASRTSGGTDTQYF

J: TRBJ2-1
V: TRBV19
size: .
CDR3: CASSISPLGEQFF

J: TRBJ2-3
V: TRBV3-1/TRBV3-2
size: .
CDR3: CASTTTGDTQYF

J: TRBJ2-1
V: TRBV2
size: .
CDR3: CASRGRGRDEQFF

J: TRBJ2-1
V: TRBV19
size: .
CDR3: CASSLGLAGVIEQFF

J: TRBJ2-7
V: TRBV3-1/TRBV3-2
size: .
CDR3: CASSLLGGSGESYEQYF

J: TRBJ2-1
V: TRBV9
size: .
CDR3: CASSVSGGNEQFF

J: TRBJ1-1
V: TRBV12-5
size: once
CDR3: CASGLGGSGAFF

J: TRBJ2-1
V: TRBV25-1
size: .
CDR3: CASSATVTSGNPNEQFF

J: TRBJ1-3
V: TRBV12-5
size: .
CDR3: CASGQASSGNTIYF

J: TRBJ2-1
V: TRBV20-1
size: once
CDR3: CSSRSDEQFF

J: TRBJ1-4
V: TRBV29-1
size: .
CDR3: CSVPGLTNEKLFF

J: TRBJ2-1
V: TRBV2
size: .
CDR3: CASIGQGAPNEQFF

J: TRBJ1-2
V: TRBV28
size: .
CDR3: CASRTPGQGYGYTF

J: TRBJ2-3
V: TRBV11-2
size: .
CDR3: CASTVAGSDTQYF

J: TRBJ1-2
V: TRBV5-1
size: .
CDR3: CASSLGGPIFYGYTF

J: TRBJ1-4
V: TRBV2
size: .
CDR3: CASRGEGGSEKLFF

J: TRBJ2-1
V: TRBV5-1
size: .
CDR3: CASSLAGPGGISYNEQFF

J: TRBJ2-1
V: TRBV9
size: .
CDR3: CASSVEGGEQFF

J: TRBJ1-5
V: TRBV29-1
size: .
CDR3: CSVDGQEGQPQHF

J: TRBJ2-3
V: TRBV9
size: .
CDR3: CASSSRVGLADTQYF

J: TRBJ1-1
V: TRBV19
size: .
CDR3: CASSIFQGGFTEAFF

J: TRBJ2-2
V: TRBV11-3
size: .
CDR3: CASSGRDINTGELFF

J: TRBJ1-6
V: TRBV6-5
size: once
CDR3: CASGDRQNNSPLHF

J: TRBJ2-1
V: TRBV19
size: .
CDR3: CASSWASGRQEQFF

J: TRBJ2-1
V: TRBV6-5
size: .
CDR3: CASSSQGGVPYNEQFF

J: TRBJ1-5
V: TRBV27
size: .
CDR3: CASSLFTGSNQPQHF